A single TCR beta chain is shown here with its context. The sample belongs to a study of patients and donors after allogeneic stem cell transplantation. The germline gives CDR1 SGHDN, CDR2 FVKESK. The CDR3 sequence is 15 residues long. V lost 3 bases and J 0 bases, leaving 9 bases between the germline ends. TCRdb called the RT-PCR reads again in MiXCR, with one record for every CDR3 protein. The sample lists about 96,000 distinct CDR3 sequences; about 48% were seen once. V is TRBV14 and J is TRBJ1-3, with D perhaps TRBD1 (6 bases). The sequence came from a human donor who was either an allogeneic HSCT recipient or a stem cell or donor lymphocyte infusion donor (not recorded which). It is not recorded whose cells these are; they may come from a transplant donor. Sequencing was performed on blood, either unsorted or a sorted T cell fraction (not recorded which). The CDR3 spells CASSHTGISGNTIYF. The CDR3 DNA reads as TGTGCCAGCAGCCATACAGGGATCTCTGGAAACACCATATATTTT.